The sequence of this T cell receptor beta chain was determined in a study of cytomegalovirus exposure and HLA in healthy donors. General study findings and limits: The presence/absence work took it that sequencing depth was about the same across donors.

Primers included in the PCR were 60 Vbeta and 13 Jbeta primers. Authors' processing steps: Later, an analysis found tens of millions of unique TCR beta chains, and 9.5 million to 11 million of these were shared. Repertoires were generated with immunoSEQ multiplex PCR, while TCRdb's copy carries only in-frame clones and drops some. V and J calls and clone size follow that table, whereas D and trimming were derived from the DNA. The sample holds over 85,000 clones; roughly 86% are singletons and the top ten take 1.5% to 2%. This clone was detected only a few times. Antigen: not known. The CDR3 runs to 15 residues. From germline, CDR1 is LNHDA and CDR2 SQIVND (reference sequence). Trimming cost V 3 bases and J 3 bases; bases outside gene matches: 4.

The sequenced sample was PBMCs. The genes are TRBV19 and TRBJ1-3, with 8 bases fitting TRBD1. The TCR sequence derives from a middle-aged man in good health and CMV-seronegative. The CDR3 nucleotides read TGTGCCAGTAGTATCGGGGACAGGCGTGGAAACACCATATATTTT. Translated: CASSIGDRRGNTIYF.